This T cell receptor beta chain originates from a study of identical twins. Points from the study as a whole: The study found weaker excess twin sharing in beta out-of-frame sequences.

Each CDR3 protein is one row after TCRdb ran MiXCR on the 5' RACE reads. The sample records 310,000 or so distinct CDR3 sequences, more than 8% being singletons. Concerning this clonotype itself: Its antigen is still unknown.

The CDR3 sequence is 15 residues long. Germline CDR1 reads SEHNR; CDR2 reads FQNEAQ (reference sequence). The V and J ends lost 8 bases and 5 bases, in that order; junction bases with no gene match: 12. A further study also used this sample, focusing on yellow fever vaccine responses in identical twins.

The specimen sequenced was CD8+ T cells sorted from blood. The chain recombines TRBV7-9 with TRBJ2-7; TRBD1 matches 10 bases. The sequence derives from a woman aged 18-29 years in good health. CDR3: CASGPVTGGSDEQYF. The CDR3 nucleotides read TGTGCCAGCGGCCCAGTGACAGGGGGCTCAGACGAGCAGTACTTC.